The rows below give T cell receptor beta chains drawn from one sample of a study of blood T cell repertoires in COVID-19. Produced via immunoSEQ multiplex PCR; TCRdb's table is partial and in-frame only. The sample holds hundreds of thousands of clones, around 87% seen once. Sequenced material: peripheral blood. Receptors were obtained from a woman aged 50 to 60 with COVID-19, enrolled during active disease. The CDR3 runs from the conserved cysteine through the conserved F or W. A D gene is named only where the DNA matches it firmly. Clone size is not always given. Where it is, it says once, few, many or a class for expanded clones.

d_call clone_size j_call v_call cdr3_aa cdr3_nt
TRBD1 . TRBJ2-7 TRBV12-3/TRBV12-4 CASRTQGSYEQYF TGTGCCAGCAGGACACAGGGGAGCTACGAGCAGTACTTC
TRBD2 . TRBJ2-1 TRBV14 CASSQGGLGYNEQFF TGTGCCAGCAGCCAAGGGGGACTAGGATATAATGAGCAGTTCTTC
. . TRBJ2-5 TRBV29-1 CSVEGSGGLLGETQYF TGCAGCGTCGAAGGGTCTGGGGGACTCCTAGGGGAGACCCAGTACTTC
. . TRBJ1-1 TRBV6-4 CASSSYRETAAFF TGTGCCAGCAGCTCTTACCGGGAGACTGCAGCTTTCTTT
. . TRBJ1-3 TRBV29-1 CSVESTSGNTIYF TGCAGCGTGGAGAGTACCTCTGGAAACACCATATATTTT
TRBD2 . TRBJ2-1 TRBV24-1 CATSSRDYGNNEQFF TGTGCCACCAGTTCCCGGGACTATGGTAACAATGAGCAGTTCTTC
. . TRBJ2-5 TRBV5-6 CASSLPGGAGETQYF TGTGCCAGCAGCCTCCCTGGAGGGGCGGGAGAGACCCAGTACTTC
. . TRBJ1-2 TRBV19 CASSIGGAGARVEGYTF TGTGCCAGTAGTATAGGAGGGGCGGGGGCCAGGGTGGAAGGCTACACCTTC
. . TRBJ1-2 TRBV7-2 CASSLAIQQGYGYTF TGTGCCAGCAGCTTAGCGATACAACAGGGCTATGGCTACACCTTC
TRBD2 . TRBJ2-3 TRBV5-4 CASRRIPSGDTQYF TGTGCCAGCAGACGGATCCCTAGCGGGGATACGCAGTATTTT
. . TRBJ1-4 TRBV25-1 CASSEYRTANEKLFF TGTGCCAGCAGTGAATATAGGACAGCAAATGAAAAACTGTTTTTT
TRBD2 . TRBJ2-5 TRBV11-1 CASSIRTSGVQETQYF TGTGCCAGCAGCATAAGGACTAGCGGGGTCCAAGAGACCCAGTACTTC
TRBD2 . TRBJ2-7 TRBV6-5 CASSSTSGSGVRQYF TGTGCCAGCAGTTCTACTAGCGGGAGCGGGGTTAGGCAGTACTTC
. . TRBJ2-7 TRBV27 CASMGGASYEQYF TGTGCCAGCATGGGGGGGGCTTCCTACGAGCAGTACTTC
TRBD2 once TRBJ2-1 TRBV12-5 CASGPLAGGPHRDEQFF TGTGCTAGTGGCCCGTTAGCGGGAGGCCCCCATCGGGATGAGCAGTTCTTC
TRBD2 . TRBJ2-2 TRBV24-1 CATSDMPGLAGERGELFF TGTGCCACCAGTGATATGCCTGGACTAGCGGGGGAGAGGGGGGAGCTGTTTTTT
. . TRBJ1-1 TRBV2 CASILIASEAFF TGTGCCAGCATTCTTATCGCGAGTGAAGCTTTCTTT
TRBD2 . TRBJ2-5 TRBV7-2 CASSYDSGRGETQYF TGTGCCAGCAGCTACGATAGCGGGAGAGGGGAGACCCAGTACTTC
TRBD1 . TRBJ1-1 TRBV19 CASSVGTADTEAFF TGTGCCAGTAGTGTCGGGACAGCGGACACTGAAGCTTTCTTT
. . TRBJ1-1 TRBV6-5 CASINTGKTEAFF TGTGCCAGCATCAACACAGGGAAGACTGAAGCTTTCTTT